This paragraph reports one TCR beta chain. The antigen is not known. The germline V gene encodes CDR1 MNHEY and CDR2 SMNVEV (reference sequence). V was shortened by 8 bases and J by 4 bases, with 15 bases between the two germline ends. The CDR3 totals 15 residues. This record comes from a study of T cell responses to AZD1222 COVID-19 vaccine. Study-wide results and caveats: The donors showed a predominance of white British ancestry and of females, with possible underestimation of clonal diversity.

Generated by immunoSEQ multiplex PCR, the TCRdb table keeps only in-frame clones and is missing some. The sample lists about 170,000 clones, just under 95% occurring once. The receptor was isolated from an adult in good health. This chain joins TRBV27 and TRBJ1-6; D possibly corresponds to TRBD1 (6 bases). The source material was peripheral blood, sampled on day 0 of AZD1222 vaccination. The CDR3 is CASGDLGQYNSPLHF. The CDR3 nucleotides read TGTGCCAGCGGCGACTTAGGACAGTATAATTCACCCCTCCACTTT.